This T cell receptor beta chain stems from a study of T cell repertoires in cytomegalovirus infection. Looking at the study overall: From public TCR beta signatures came an indication of both CMV infection and matching HLA type. The study, taken as a whole, reports: There were HLA-C-restricted CMV-specific TCR beta clonotypes dominating the ex vivo response. Of the TCR beta families, the public ones yielded a cumulative frequency that identified carriers of CMV plus the relevant HLA.

TCRdb re-analysed the reads in MiXCR, keeping a single row per CDR3 protein. The table records under 850,000 distinct CDR3 sequences, less than 40% of them present only once. The V end lost 4 bases, the J end lost 2 bases, and 15 bases lay between the germline ends. Germline values: CDR1 SGHRS, CDR2 YFSETQ. This CDR3 has 15 residues. About this clonotype: Its matching antigen is unknown.

This chain links TRBV5-1 with TRBJ1-2; no reliable D call. Sample: PBMCs. The sequence was collected from a human donor in good health (CMV status not recorded). Some clones in this sample may be carry-over from other donors' samples. The CDR3 region is CASSPNVGSNYGYTF. Written as DNA, the CDR3 is TGCGCCAGCAGCCCAAACGTCGGGTCCAACTATGGCTACACCTTC.